This TCR beta chain was sequenced for a study of beta chain features in type 1 diabetes. Overall study: Analysis included around 110,000,000 sorted cells drawn from all samples. Findings and caveats of the study: TCRB CDR3s from Type 1 diabetes patients were moderately but significantly shorter in all four CD4+ subsets.

This clone was recorded a few times. Its specificity is unknown. Of the isolated RNA, all was reverse transcribed, and so the sequenced material was expressed TCRB transcripts. The assay was immunoSEQ multiplex PCR, and TCRdb's table has in-frame clones only and misses some. Seen here are more than 550,000 clones, about an eighth observed once, and the top ten hold 0.035% to 0.04%. Sorting gave populations that all exceeded 95% purity. This CDR3 spans 11 amino acids. Germline CDR1 is SNHLY and CDR2 is FYNNEI. V lost 5 bases to trimming and J lost 5 bases, with 6 bases between them. Specimen: naive CD4+ T cells from blood. The sequence derives from a man aged 18 to 30 with type 1 diabetes. This chain uses TRBV2 with TRBJ2-5; no firm D call. The CDR3 here is CASSSPETQYF. The CDR3 bases are TGTGCCAGCAGTAGTCCTGAGACCCAGTACTTC.